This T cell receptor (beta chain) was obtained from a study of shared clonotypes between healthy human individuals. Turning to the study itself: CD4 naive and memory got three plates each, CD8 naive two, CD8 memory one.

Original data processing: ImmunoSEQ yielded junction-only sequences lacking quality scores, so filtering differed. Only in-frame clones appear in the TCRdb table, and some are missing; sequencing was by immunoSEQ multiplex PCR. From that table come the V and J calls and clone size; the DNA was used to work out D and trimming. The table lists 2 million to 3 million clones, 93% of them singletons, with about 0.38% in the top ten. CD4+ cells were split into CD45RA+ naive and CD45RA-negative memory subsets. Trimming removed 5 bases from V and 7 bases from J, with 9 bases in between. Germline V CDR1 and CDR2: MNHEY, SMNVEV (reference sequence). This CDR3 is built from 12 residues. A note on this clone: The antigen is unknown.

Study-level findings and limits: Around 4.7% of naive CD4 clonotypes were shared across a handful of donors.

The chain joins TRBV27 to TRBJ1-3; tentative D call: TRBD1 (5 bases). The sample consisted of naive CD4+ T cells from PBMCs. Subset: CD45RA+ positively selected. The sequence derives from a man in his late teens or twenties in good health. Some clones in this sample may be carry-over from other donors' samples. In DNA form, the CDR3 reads TGTGCCAGCAGTGCCCCAGGGAACACCATATATTTT. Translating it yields CASSAPGNTIYF.